This TCR beta chain emerged from a study of T cell responses to AZD1222 COVID-19 vaccine. Germline V CDR1 and CDR2: PRHDT, FYEKMQ (reference sequence). This CDR3 spans 13 amino acids. The ends were cut back, 1 base at V and 10 bases at J, with 10 bases in the middle. Some clones are missing from TCRdb's copy, which holds only in-frame ones; the method was immunoSEQ multiplex PCR. This sample has more than 65,000 clones, with 83% found just once. Sequences were derived from peripheral blood, sampled 28 days after the second AZD1222 dose. This clonotype was obtained from an adult who received the AZD1222 COVID-19 vaccine. This sequence joins TRBV13 and TRBJ1-4; TRBD1 is a possible D gene (5 bases). The DNA of the CDR3 is TGTGCCAGCAGCTTAGATCAGGGCGGAAAACTGTTTTTT. Its translation is CASSLDQGGKLFF. The variable domain in full, with the rest retrieved from reference TRBV13 and TRBJ1-4, is AAGVIQSPRHLIKEKRETATLKCYPIPRHDTVYWYQQGPGQDPQFLISFYEKMQSDKGSIPDRFSAQQFSDYHSELNMSSLELGDSALYFCASSLDQGGKLFFGSGTQLSVL.